This record looks at one TCR beta chain sequence and its context. This CDR3 spans 15 amino acids. With 2 bases clipped from V and 10 bases from J, the junction kept 10 bases outside the gene matches. Germline CDR1 SGHAT, CDR2 FQNNGV. The entry originates in a study of cytomegalovirus exposure and HLA in healthy donors. The PCR ran on 60 Vbeta and 13 Jbeta primers. Measured with immunoSEQ multiplex PCR; TCRdb has only the in-frame clones, and not every one. The sample holds about 62,000 clones, more than 80% seen once. The specimen was PBMCs. The genes are TRBV11-2 and TRBJ2-1, with 8 bases matching TRBD1. The clonotype comes from a woman between 25 and 40 years old in good health and CMV-seronegative. Here the CDR3 DNA reads TGTGCCAGCAGCTTAATTGTCAGGGGGCTGTGGGAGCAGTTCTTC. Protein sequence: CASSLIVRGLWEQFF.